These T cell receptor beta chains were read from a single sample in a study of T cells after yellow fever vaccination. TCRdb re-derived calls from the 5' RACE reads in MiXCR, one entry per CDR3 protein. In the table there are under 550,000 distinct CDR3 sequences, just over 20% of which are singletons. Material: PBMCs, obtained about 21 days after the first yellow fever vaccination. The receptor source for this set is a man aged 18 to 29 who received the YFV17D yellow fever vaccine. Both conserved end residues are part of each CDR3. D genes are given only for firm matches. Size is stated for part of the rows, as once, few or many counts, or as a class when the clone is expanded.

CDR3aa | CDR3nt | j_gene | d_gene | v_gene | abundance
CASSFTYTDTQYF | TGTGCCAGCAGCTTTACCTATACAGATACGCAGTATTTT | TRBJ2-3 | . | TRBV13 | few
CASSFSGAGYTF | TGTGCCAGCAGTTTTTCAGGCGCTGGCTACACCTTC | TRBJ1-2 | . | TRBV12-3/TRBV12-4 | few
CASSLALGVYEQYF | TGTGCCAGCAGCTTAGCCCTAGGGGTCTACGAGCAGTACTTC | TRBJ2-7 | . | TRBV7-6 | many
CASSEGSRVADTQYF | TGCGCCAGCAGCGAAGGAAGCAGGGTCGCAGATACGCAGTATTTT | TRBJ2-3 | . | TRBV5-1 | .
CASSYAAGALTYEQYF | TGTGCCAGCAGCTATGCAGCAGGGGCCCTCACCTACGAGCAGTACTTC | TRBJ2-7 | . | TRBV7-2 | .
CASSLGGAGTRQFF | TGTGCCAGCAGCCTAGGCGGAGCGGGGACGCGGCAGTTCTTC | TRBJ2-1 | TRBD2 | TRBV7-3 | few
CASSNQVGKGGELFF | TGTGCCAGCAGCAACCAAGTGGGGAAAGGCGGGGAGCTGTTTTTT | TRBJ2-2 | . | TRBV7-2 | .
CAWEGGANEKLFF | TGCGCGTGGGAGGGTGGGGCTAATGAAAAACTGTTTTTT | TRBJ1-4 | . | TRBV20-1 | few
CASSRDREYETQYF | TGTGCCAGCAGCAGGGACAGAGAATATGAGACCCAGTACTTC | TRBJ2-5 | TRBD1 | TRBV5-5 | .
CSANPDRGFYEQYF | TGCAGTGCTAATCCGGACAGGGGATTCTACGAGCAGTACTTC | TRBJ2-7 | TRBD1 | TRBV20-1 | .
CASRSELAGSYNEQFF | TGTGCCAGCAGATCCGAACTAGCGGGGTCCTACAATGAGCAGTTCTTC | TRBJ2-1 | TRBD2 | TRBV6-1 | .
CASSYEAGDTGELFF | TGTGCCAGCAGTTACGAGGCGGGAGACACCGGGGAGCTGTTTTTT | TRBJ2-2 | TRBD2 | TRBV6-5 | .
CASRRGTPESGEAFF | TGTGCCAGCAGGAGGGGTACACCAGAGAGCGGTGAAGCTTTCTTT | TRBJ1-1 | . | TRBV6-1 | few
CASSPGASSYNEQFF | TGTGCCAGCTCACCAGGGGCCAGCTCCTACAATGAGCAGTTCTTC | TRBJ2-1 | . | TRBV18 | .
CATSEPSRRETQYF | TGTGCCACCAGTGAACCCAGTCGGCGAGAGACCCAGTACTTC | TRBJ2-5 | . | TRBV24-1 | .
CATSRRRDRGNEQFF | TGTGCCACCAGCAGACGGAGAGACAGGGGGAATGAGCAGTTCTTC | TRBJ2-1 | TRBD1 | TRBV15 | .
CASSLSPEEETQYF | TGTGCCAGCAGCTTGTCGCCGGAGGAAGAGACCCAGTACTTC | TRBJ2-5 | . | TRBV5-4 | .
CASSLYPGVEKLFF | TGCGCCAGCAGCTTGTATCCAGGGGTCGAAAAACTGTTTTTT | TRBJ1-4 | . | TRBV5-1 | few
CASSSDPYTGRLFF | TGTGCCAGCAGCTCAGACCCTTACACAGGGCGACTGTTTTTT | TRBJ1-4 | . | TRBV7-9 | .
CASQGGYNEQFF | TGTGCCAGCCAGGGGGGCTACAATGAGCAGTTCTTC | TRBJ2-1 | . | TRBV5-5 | few